This TCR beta chain was documented in a study of T cell responses to AZD1222 COVID-19 vaccine. At the level of the study: Researchers grouped second doses given at about 4 or about 12 weeks into one pool.

On this clone: The antigen remains undetermined.

Method: immunoSEQ multiplex PCR; TCRdb's copy keeps in-frame clones and lacks some. This table has approximately 70,000 clones, about nine tenths appearing once. Germline V gene lookup returns CDR1 SNHLY and CDR2 FYNNEI. The CDR3 consists of 14 residues. V trimming: 6 bases; J trimming: 7 bases; junction bases outside the gene matches: 6. Notes on the study in general: The study identified only five to seven AZD1222 recipients as seropositive at baseline. There were vaccine-associated CD4 TCRs across spike, dominant at 160-218 and 743-854. Clonal diversity was possibly underestimated, and white British individuals and females predominated among donors.

The sequencing used peripheral blood, collected on day 0 of AZD1222 vaccination. The J gene is TRBJ1-6, the V gene TRBV2; 7 bases line up with TRBD1. This TCR came from an adult in good health. DNA for the CDR3: TGTGCCAGCAGCCGACAGGGCGTGAATTCACCCCTCCACTTT. Translated, it gives CASSRQGVNSPLHF.